These 27 T cell receptor beta chains share one sample of origin, sequenced in a study of tumor-infiltrating lymphocytes in primary liver carcinoma. A primer in the constant region served to generate TCR beta cDNA from around 500 ng of total RNA. Three nested multiplex PCR rounds, a slightly modified ARM-PCR, produced the libraries for TCR beta. Primers for the first two PCR rounds were TRBV1-TRBV30 forward primers and a C-beta reverse primer (about 9 cycles per round). TCRdb reprocessed the multiplex PCR reads via MiXCR and lists one record per CDR3 protein. The sample shows about 300,000 distinct CDR3 sequences, roughly two thirds of them seen only once. RNA was extracted from whole blood without cell sorting, alongside germline DNA. The sample was peripheral blood. These receptors were taken from a man in his forties or fifties with primary liver carcinoma and hepatitis B virus infection.

The rearrangement joins TRBV6-2 or TRBV6-3 to TRBJ1-2; D is ambiguous. CDR3 size: 15 residues. V was pared by 2 bases and J by 3 bases, with 13 bases between. The germline CDR1 and CDR2 sequences are MNHEY and SVGEGT. The CDR3 DNA is TGTGCCAGCAGTTACCCGGGAGAGGAGGACTATGGCTACACCTTC. Its protein is CASSYPGEEDYGYTF.

Worth noting for this clonotype: Relative to the germline gene, one junction end is altered; a read error may explain this. This chain joins TRBV6-5 and TRBJ2-1; 10 nucleotides match TRBD2. The CDR3 contains 14 residues. The V gene's germline CDR1 is MNHEY and CDR2 SVGAGI. The DNA for the CDR3 is TGTGTCAGCAGTCGGGGACTAGCGAACAATGAGCAGTTGTTC. Translating gives CVSSRGLANNEQLF.

To note about this clonotype: The junction differs from germline at one of its ends, possibly a read error. This chain connects TRBV29-1 to TRBJ2-4; possible D gene TRBD2, 5 bases. Germline-derived CDR1 and CDR2 are SQVTM and ANQGSEA. The CDR3 consists of 14 residues. The CDR3 nucleotides are TGCAGCCTCCGGACTGTGCTAGCCAAAAGCATTCAGTACTTC. It codes for CSLRTVLAKSIQYF.

The rearrangement uses TRBV13 and TRBJ2-3, with 10 positions matching TRBD2. Trimming removed 0 bases from V and 1 base from J; junction bases left unmatched: 4. This CDR3 is 17 amino acids long. Germline V gene lookup returns CDR1 PRHDT and CDR2 FYEKMQ (reference sequence). CDR3 DNA sequence: TGTGCCAGCAGCTTAGGCCCCCTAGCGGGAGGCACAGATACGCAGTATTTT. It translates to CASSLGPLAGGTDTQYF.

Points on this clonotype: As the CDR3 is not closed by the conserved phenylalanine or tryptophan, this likely results from a read error. The J gene is TRBJ2-7, the V gene TRBV11-1, with TRBD1 matching 11 bases. Germline V gene data show CDR1 as SGHAT and CDR2 as FQDESV (reference sequence). The CDR3 contains 13 residues. CDR3: CANSWDRGSEQYI. The DNA of the CDR3 is TGTGCCAACAGCTGGGACAGGGGGAGTGAGCAGTACATC.

J is TRBJ2-1 and V is TRBV12-3 or TRBV12-4; the D gene is possibly TRBD2 (6 bases). The V and J ends lost 3 bases and 10 bases respectively, with 16 bases between them. CDR3 length: 14 amino acids. CDR3 sequence reads: CASSFKAIAVEQFF. DNA of the CDR3: TGTGCCAGCAGTTTCAAGGCTATAGCGGTCGAGCAGTTCTTC.

Concerning this clonotype itself: A much larger clone differs from this one at a single base, so this may be a read error. The gene calls are TRBV4-1 and TRBJ2-5, with 15 nucleotides matching TRBD2. The V gene's germline CDR1 is MGHRA and CDR2 YSYEKL. CDR3 size: 17 residues. Losses at the gene ends were 3 bases for V and 5 bases for J; bases not matched to a gene: 7. The CDR3 sequence is CASSHTTGTSGRETQYF. CDR3 DNA: TGCGCCAGCAGCCATACGACCGGGACTAGCGGGAGGGAGACCCAGTACTTC.

In regard to this clonotype: Compared with germline, one end of the junction differs, possibly owing to a read error. The J gene is TRBJ1-5, the V gene TRBV12-3 or TRBV12-4; D unresolved. The CDR3 consists of 13 residues. The CDR3 sequence: CASSPGNNQPQRF. The CDR3 DNA sequence: TGTGCCAGCAGTCCGGGTAATAATCAGCCCCAGCGTTTT.

The CDR3 loop is CASSYRIGAAEQYF. CDR3 sequence (DNA): TGTGCCAGCAGTTACCGGATAGGGGCGGCCGAGCAGTACTTC. This chain joins TRBV6-2 or TRBV6-3 and TRBJ2-7; a possible D gene is TRBD1 (5 bases). Per germline, CDR1 MNHEY and CDR2 SVGEGT. V lost 2 bases to trimming and J lost 6 bases, with 14 bases between them. This CDR3 spans 14 amino acids.

In this sample, this clonotype turned up a few times. A much larger clone sits a single nucleotide away, making a read error possible. The gene calls are TRBV6-1 and TRBJ1-2; D call uncertain. From germline, CDR1 is MNHNS and CDR2 SASEGT. V lost 2 bases, J lost 8 bases, and 9 bases lay in between. CDR3 size: 12 residues. CDR3 bases: TGTGCCAGCAGTGAAATTGGATGGGGCTACACCTTC. This sequence encodes CASSEIGWGYTF.

As regards this clonotype: Being one base from a much bigger clone, this may be a read error. This chain uses TRBV29-1 with TRBJ1-3; tentatively, D is TRBD1 (5 bases). The CDR3 is 13 amino acids. Germline assignment: CDR1 SQVTM and CDR2 ANQGSEA. The CDR3 DNA reads as TGCAGCGTCCGGCCAGTTGGGGGAATCACCATATATTTT. It specifies CSVRPVGGITIYF.

This clonotype is a singleton in its sample. One junction end does not reproduce the germline sequence, and a read error may be involved. This rearrangement joins TRBV12-3 or TRBV12-4 to TRBJ2-7, with a possible D match to TRBD2 (5 bases). This CDR3 is 14 amino acids long. The CDR3 DNA is TGTGCCGGCAGTCCACCGGGAATAAGGAACGAGCAGTACTTC. Translated: CAGSPPGIRNEQYF.

There are many counts of this clonotype. The chain uses TRBV5-6 and TRBJ2-5; D remains unclear. The CDR3 is made up of 14 amino acids. In germline, CDR1 is SGHDT, CDR2 YYEEEE. V was shortened by 3 bases and J by 1 base, with 10 bases between the two germline ends. CDR3: CASSSRGVQETQYF. In nucleotides, the CDR3 is TGTGCCAGCAGCTCCCGTGGGGTCCAAGAGACCCAGTACTTC.

This rearrangement joins TRBV5-1 to TRBJ2-4; 8 nucleotides line up with TRBD1. The CDR3 covers 13 residues. Germline CDR1 SGHRS, CDR2 YFSETQ. V trimming: 3 bases; J trimming: 8 bases; junction bases outside the gene matches: 4. The CDR3 coding sequence is TGCGCCAGCAGCTCGGACAGGGTGGACATTCAGTACTTC. Protein sequence: CASSSDRVDIQYF. The variable domain in full, completed from reference TRBV5-1 and TRBJ2-4, reads KAGVTQTPRYLIKTRGQQVTLSCSPISGHRSVSWYQQTPGQGLQFLFEYFSETQRNKGNFPGRFSGRQFSNSRSEMNVSTLELGDSALYLCASSSDRVDIQYFGAGTRLSVL.

A few counts support this clonotype. The junction departs from germline at one end; a sequencing error may be responsible. V usage is TRBV29-1 and J usage is TRBJ2-2, with D maybe TRBD2 (5 bases). Germline V CDR1 and CDR2: SQVTM, ANQGSEA. This CDR3 is built from 17 residues. CDR3 sequence: CSVELSEPRPNAGELLF. CDR3 bases: TGCAGCGTTGAACTGTCAGAACCGCGACCGAACGCCGGGGAGCTGTTATTT.

V and J are TRBV12-5 and TRBJ2-2, with 9 bases that match TRBD1. The germline V gene encodes CDR1 LGHNT and CDR2 FRNRAP. The J segment lost 3 bases and the V segment lost 6 bases, leaving 11 bases of the junction unmatched. This CDR3 comprises 17 residues. This CDR3 is CASGTRDRGDDTGELFF. The CDR3 region has the DNA TGTGCTAGTGGGACGCGAGACAGGGGGGACGACACCGGGGAGCTGTTTTTT.

This clonotype appeared a single time. A single base separates this from a much larger clone, so it may be a read error. The CDR3 carries no conserved terminal phenylalanine or tryptophan, so it likely arises from a read error. This rearrangement joins TRBV4-1 to TRBJ1-5, with 10 bases identical to TRBD1. J gave up 3 bases and V 3 bases, and 14 bases lay outside the gene matches. Germline CDR1 is MGHRA and CDR2 is YSYEKL. This CDR3 has 19 amino acids. The CDR3 DNA reads TGCGCCAGCAGCCATTCTTCCGGGACAGGGGTGGGTAACAATCAGCCCCAGCATGTT. It encodes CASSHSSGTGVGNNQPQHV.

With regard to this clonotype: This may be a read error, as it is one base from a much larger clone. Given the absence of the conserved phenylalanine or tryptophan at the CDR3 end, a read error is likely. The genes are TRBV11-2 and TRBJ2-7; TRBD2 agrees at 15 bases. CDR1 and CDR2 (germline): SGHAT, FQNNGV. The length of the CDR3 is 14 residues. After removal of 4 bases from V and 7 bases from J, the junction contained 2 bases not matched to a gene. The CDR3: CASSSGTSGREQYL. In nucleotides, the CDR3 is TGTGCCAGCAGCTCCGGGACTAGCGGGAGGGAGCAGTACCTC.

This clonotype appeared a few times. Germline and junction disagree at one end, which may indicate a read error. The V gene is TRBV4-2, the J gene TRBJ2-2; a weak D match, TRBD1 (6 bases). There are 13 residues in the CDR3. CDR1 is LGHNA, CDR2 YNFKEQ, per germline. The CDR3 reads CTSSTRGTGELFF. DNA of the CDR3: TGTACCAGCAGCACCAGGGGTACCGGGGAGCTGTTTTTT.

Regarding this clonotype: Here the CDR3 omits its conserved ending phenylalanine or tryptophan, so a read error is the likely source. The chain joins TRBV5-1 to TRBJ1-6, with a tentative D call TRBD1 (6 bases). The V gene lost 6 bases and the J gene lost 10 bases, with 11 bases spanning the gap. The CDR3 contains 12 residues. Germline CDR1 and CDR2: SGHRS and YFSETQ. In nucleotides, the CDR3 is TGCGCCAGCACCACAGGGAACTCACCCCTCCACTTG. Protein product: CASTTGNSPLHL.

Turning to this clonotype: A read error may be the cause here, since a much bigger clone is one base away. The gene calls are TRBV29-1 and TRBJ1-4; a possible D gene is TRBD1 (5 bases). The CDR3 is 14 amino acids. Germline CDR1 SQVTM, CDR2 ANQGSEA. CDR3 region: CSVGDPPRTGKLYF. CDR3 in DNA: TGCAGCGTTGGGGACCCGCCTAGGACGGGAAAACTGTATTTT.

Details on this clonotype: The junction differs from germline at one of its ends, possibly a read error. The V gene is TRBV12-3 or TRBV12-4, the J gene TRBJ2-2, with D unresolved. The CDR3 covers 12 residues. The CDR3 DNA reads TGTACCGTCAGCAAAAACACAGGGGAGCTGTTTTTT. Translating it yields CTVSKNTGELFF.

This clonotype has only a few counts. CDR3 sequence: CASSQTGTGGKVEQYF. For the CDR3, the DNA is TGTGCCAGCAGTCAAACCGGGACAGGGGGCAAGGTCGAGCAGTACTTC. The rearrangement links TRBV28 to TRBJ2-7, with 12 positions matching TRBD1. The CDR3 covers 16 residues. After removal of 5 bases from V and 6 bases from J, the junction contained 11 bases not matched to a gene. Germline V gene lookup returns CDR1 MDHEN and CDR2 SYDVKM.

For this clonotype: Given a much more abundant clone one base away, this may be a read error. The conserved closing phenylalanine or tryptophan is absent in this CDR3, likely reflecting a read error. V usage is TRBV12-3 or TRBV12-4 and J usage is TRBJ2-1, with D perhaps matching TRBD1 or TRBD2 (5 bases each). V dropped 4 bases and J dropped 4 bases, with 20 bases sitting between them. The CDR3 consists of 17 residues. Here the CDR3 DNA reads TGTGCCAGCAGTTCCTGGGGTGGGGCTAGCCGGTACAATGAGCAGTTCTCC. It yields the protein CASSSWGGASRYNEQFS.

This clonotype appeared once. The junction shows a germline mismatch at one end, possibly a read error. J is TRBJ2-3 and V is TRBV7-9; 12 nucleotides agree with TRBD2. The germline gives CDR1 SEHNR, CDR2 FQNEAQ (reference sequence). This CDR3 is 17 amino acids long. The CDR3 is CACSLAETSGSRDTQYF. CDR3 coding DNA: TGTGCCTGCAGCTTAGCGGAGACTAGCGGGAGTAGGGATACGCAGTATTTT.

Comment on this clonotype: Germline and junction disagree at one end, which may indicate a read error. The V gene is TRBV30, the J gene TRBJ2-7; D possibly matches TRBD1 or TRBD2 (6 bases each). CDR3 size: 13 residues. The germline gives CDR1 GTSNPN, CDR2 SVGIG (reference sequence). In nucleotides, the CDR3 is TGTGCCTGGAGTTTCTGGGGGGCTGGAGAGCAGCACTTC. It is translated as CAWSFWGAGEQHF.

A word on this clonotype: This may arise from a read error, as a much more abundant clone is one base away. CDR3 DNA: TGTGCCAGCAGTCCGACAAGAACGAGAGAAAACGAGCAGTACTTC. It is translated as CASSPTRTRENEQYF. The V call is TRBV6-2 or TRBV6-3, the J call TRBJ2-7; D is unresolved. V lost 5 bases and J 5 bases, leaving 19 bases between the germline ends. The germline gives CDR1 MNHEY, CDR2 SVGEGT. This CDR3 has 15 amino acids.